This paragraph covers one TCR beta chain sequence. This specimen comes from a study of blood T cell repertoires in COVID-19. TCRdb's table, derived via immunoSEQ multiplex PCR, lists solely in-frame clones and lacks some. The sample records roughly 520,000 clones, 85% to 90% being singletons. In terms of age and location, participants ranged from roughly 18 to 89 years and lived in around 22 US areas. Cohorts were determined from participant-reported clinical history. Recovered participants had two consecutive negative NP/OP PCR tests, healthcare professional clearance, or symptom resolution. CDR1 is LGHNA, CDR2 YSLEER, per germline. This CDR3 spans 16 amino acids. V lost 0 bases and J lost 8, with 14 bases in between.

This clonotype was obtained from a woman aged 40 to 50 who had recovered from COVID-19. V and J are TRBV4-3 and TRBJ1-6; D gene unclear. Sequencing was carried out using PBMCs or T cells enriched from blood (not recorded which). The CDR3 loop reads CASSQDMDPRDSPLHF. The CDR3 nucleotides read TGCGCCAGCAGCCAAGATATGGACCCGAGGGATTCACCCCTCCACTTT.